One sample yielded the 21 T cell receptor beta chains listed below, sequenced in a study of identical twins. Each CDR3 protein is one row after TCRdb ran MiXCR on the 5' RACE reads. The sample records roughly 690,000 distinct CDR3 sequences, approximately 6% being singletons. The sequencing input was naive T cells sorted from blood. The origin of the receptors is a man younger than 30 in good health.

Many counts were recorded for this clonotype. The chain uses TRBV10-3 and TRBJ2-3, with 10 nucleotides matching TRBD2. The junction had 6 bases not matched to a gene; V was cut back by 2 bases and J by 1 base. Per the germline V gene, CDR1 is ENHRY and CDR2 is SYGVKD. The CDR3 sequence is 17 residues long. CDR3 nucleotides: TGTGCCATCAGTGAGCCCCAACTAGCGGGGCGCACAGATACGCAGTATTTT. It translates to CAISEPQLAGRTDTQYF.

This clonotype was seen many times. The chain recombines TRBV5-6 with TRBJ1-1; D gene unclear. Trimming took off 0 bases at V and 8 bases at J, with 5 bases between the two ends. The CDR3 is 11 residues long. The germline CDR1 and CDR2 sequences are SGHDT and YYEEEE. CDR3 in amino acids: CASSLAREAFF. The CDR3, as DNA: TGTGCCAGCAGCTTGGCGAGGGAAGCTTTCTTT. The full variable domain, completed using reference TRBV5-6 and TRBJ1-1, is DAGVTQSPTHLIKTRGQQVTLRCSPKSGHDTVSWYQQALGQGPQFIFQYYEEEERQRGNFPDRFSGHQFPNYSSELNVNALLLGDSALYLCASSLAREAFFGQGTRLTVV.

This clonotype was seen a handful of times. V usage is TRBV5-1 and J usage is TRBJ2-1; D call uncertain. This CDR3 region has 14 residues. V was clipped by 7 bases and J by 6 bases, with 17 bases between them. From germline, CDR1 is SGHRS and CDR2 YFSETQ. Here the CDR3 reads CASRLRGTGNEQFF. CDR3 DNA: TGCGCCAGCCGCCTGAGAGGAACCGGCAATGAGCAGTTCTTC.

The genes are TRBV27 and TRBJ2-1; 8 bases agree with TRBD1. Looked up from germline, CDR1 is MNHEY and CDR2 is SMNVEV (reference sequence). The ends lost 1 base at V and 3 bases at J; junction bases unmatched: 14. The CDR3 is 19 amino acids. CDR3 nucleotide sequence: TGTGCCAGCAGTTTATTTAGCCCCCGGACAGGGAGAGGCTACAATGAGCAGTTCTTC. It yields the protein CASSLFSPRTGRGYNEQFF.

The CDR3 sequence: CATSGPGKGEQFF. The CDR3, as DNA: TGTGCCACCAGCGGACCAGGGAAGGGAGAGCAGTTCTTC. The J gene is TRBJ2-1, the V gene TRBV15, with D perhaps TRBD1 (5 bases). This CDR3 spans 13 amino acids. Per germline, CDR1 LNHNV and CDR2 YYDKDF (reference sequence). V shed 5 bases and J shed 10 bases, with 15 bases lying between them.

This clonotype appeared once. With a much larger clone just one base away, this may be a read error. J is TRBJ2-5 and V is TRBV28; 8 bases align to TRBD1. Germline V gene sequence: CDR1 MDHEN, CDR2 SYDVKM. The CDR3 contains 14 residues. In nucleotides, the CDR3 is TGTGCCAGCAGTGCCGGGACAGGCGAGGAGACCCTGTACTTC. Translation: CASSAGTGEETLYF.

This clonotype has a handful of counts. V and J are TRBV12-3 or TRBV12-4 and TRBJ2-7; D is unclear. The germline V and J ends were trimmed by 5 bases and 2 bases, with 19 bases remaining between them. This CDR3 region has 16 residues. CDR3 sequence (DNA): TGTGCCAGCAGTGAACGACATAAGGTTCGGGCCTACGAGCAGTACTTC. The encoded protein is CASSERHKVRAYEQYF.

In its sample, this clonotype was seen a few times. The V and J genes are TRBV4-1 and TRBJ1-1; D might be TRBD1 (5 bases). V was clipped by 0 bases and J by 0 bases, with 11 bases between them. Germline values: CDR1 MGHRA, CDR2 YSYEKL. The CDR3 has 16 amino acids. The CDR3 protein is CASSQDPTGLNTEAFF. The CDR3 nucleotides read TGCGCCAGCAGCCAAGACCCTACAGGTCTGAACACTGAAGCTTTCTTT.

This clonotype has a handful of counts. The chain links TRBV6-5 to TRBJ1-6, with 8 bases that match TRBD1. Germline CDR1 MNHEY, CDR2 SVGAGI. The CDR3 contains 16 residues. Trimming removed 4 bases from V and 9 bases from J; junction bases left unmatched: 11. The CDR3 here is CASSSDGTGGISPLHF. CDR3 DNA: TGTGCCAGCAGTTCCGACGGGACAGGCGGCATTTCACCCCTCCACTTT.

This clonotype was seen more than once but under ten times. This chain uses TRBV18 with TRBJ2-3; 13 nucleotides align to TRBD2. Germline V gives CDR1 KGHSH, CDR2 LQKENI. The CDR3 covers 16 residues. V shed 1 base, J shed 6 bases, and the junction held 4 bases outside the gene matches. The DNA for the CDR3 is TGTGCCAGCTCACCACTACCGGGACTAGCGGGGGATACGCAGTATTTT. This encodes CASSPLPGLAGDTQYF.

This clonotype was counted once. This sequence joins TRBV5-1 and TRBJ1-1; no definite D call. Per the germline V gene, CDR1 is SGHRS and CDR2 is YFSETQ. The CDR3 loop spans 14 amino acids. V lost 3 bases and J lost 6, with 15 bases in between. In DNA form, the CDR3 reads TGCGCCAGCAGCTCCGACCTCTCCTTCGCTGAAGCTTTCTTT. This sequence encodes CASSSDLSFAEAFF.

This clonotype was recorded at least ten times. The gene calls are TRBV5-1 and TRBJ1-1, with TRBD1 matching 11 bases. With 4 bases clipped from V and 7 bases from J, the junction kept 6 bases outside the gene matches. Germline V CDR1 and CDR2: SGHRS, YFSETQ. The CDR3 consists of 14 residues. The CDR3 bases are TGCGCCAGCAGCGGAGGACAGGGGGCGGTTGAAGCTTTCTTT. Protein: CASSGGQGAVEAFF.

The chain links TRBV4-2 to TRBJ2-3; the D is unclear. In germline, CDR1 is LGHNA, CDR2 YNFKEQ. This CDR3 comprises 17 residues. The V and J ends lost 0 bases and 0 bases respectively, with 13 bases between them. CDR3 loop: CASSQETASSSTDTQYF. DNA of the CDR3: TGTGCCAGCAGCCAAGAAACGGCCTCTTCTAGCACAGATACGCAGTATTTT.

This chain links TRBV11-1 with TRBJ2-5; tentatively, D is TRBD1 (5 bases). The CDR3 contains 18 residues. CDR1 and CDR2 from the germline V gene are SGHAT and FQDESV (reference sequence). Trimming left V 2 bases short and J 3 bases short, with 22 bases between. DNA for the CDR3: TGTGCCAGCAGCTTAACATCCGTTGGCCAGGGATCGAAAGAGACCCAGTACTTC. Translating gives CASSLTSVGQGSKETQYF. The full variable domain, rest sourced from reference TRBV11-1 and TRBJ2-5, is EAEVAQSPRYKITEKSQAVAFWCDPISGHATLYWYRQILGQGPELLVQFQDESVVDDSQLPKDRFSAERLKGVDSTLKIQPAELGDSAMYLCASSLTSVGQGSKETQYFGPGTRLLVL.

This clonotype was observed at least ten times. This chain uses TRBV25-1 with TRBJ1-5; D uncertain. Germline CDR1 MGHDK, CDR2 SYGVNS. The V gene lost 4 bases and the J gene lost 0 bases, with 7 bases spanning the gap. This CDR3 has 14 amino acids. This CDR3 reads CASSGPSSNQPQHF. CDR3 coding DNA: TGTGCCAGCAGTGGCCCCAGTAGCAATCAGCCCCAGCATTTT.

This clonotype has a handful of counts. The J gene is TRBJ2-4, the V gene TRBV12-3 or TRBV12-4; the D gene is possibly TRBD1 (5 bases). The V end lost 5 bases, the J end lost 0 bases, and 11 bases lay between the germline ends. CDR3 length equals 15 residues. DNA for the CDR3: TGTGCCAGCAGTGGAGACAGCTTAGCCAAAAACATTCAGTACTTC. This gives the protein CASSGDSLAKNIQYF.

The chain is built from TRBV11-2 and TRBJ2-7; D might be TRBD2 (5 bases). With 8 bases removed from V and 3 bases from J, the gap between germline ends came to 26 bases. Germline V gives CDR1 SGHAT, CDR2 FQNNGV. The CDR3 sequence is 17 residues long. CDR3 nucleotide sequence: TGTGCCAGCCGAAGCACCAATCGGGTGAGAGGACTCTACGAGCAGTACTTC. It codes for CASRSTNRVRGLYEQYF.

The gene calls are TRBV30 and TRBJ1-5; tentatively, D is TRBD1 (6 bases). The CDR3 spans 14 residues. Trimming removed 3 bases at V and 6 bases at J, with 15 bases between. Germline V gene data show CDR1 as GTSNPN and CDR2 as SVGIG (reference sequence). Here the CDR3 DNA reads TGTGCCTGGAGCAAACAGGGTAACGGTCAGCCCCAGCATTTT. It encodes CAWSKQGNGQPQHF.

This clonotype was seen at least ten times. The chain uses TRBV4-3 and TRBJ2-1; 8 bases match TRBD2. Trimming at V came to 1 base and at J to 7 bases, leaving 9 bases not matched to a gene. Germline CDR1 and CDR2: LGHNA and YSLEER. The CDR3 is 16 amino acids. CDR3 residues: CASSQVPGLGVNEQFF. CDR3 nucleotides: TGCGCCAGCAGCCAAGTTCCGGGACTAGGGGTGAATGAGCAGTTCTTC.

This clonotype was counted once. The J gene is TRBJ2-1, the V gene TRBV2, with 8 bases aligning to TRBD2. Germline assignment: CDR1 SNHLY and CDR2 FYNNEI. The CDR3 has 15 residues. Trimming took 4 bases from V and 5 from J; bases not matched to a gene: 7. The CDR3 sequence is CASSGPSGSHNEQFF. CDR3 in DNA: TGTGCCAGCAGTGGCCCTAGCGGGTCCCACAATGAGCAGTTCTTC.

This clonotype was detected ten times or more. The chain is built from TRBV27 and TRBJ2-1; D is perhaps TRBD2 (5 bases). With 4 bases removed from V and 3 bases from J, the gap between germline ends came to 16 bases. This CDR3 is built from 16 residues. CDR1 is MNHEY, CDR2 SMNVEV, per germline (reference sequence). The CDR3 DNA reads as TGTGCCAGCAGTTCCGGACTCCGCCACCTCTACAATGAGCAGTTCTTC. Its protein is CASSSGLRHLYNEQFF.